One and the same sample provided the 27 T cell receptor beta chains below, sequenced in a study of cytomegalovirus exposure and HLA in healthy donors. The PCR made use of 60 Vbeta and 13 Jbeta primers. Here immunoSEQ multiplex PCR was the method, and the copy in TCRdb shows in-frame clones only, minus some. The data contain approximately 81,000 clones, 65% to 85% of them singletons. Sample: PBMCs. The receptors were gathered from a woman aged 45-65 years in good health and CMV-seronegative.

The chain is built from TRBV27 and TRBJ2-2; 8 nucleotides line up with TRBD2. This CDR3 is 14 amino acids long. V lost 3 bases, J lost 4 bases, and 1 base stayed unmatched. Germline V gene data show CDR1 as MNHEY and CDR2 as SMNVEV (reference sequence). CDR3 residues: CASSFGGVTGELFF. The CDR3 coding sequence is TGTGCCAGCAGTTTCGGGGGGGTCACCGGGGAGCTGTTTTTT.

The rearrangement uses TRBV11-2 and TRBJ1-4, with D uncertain. The CDR3 is 13 residues long. Deletions cut 6 bases from V and 8 bases from J, with 13 bases between. CDR1 SGHAT and CDR2 FQNNGV come from the germline V gene. The CDR3 loop reads CASSLFLGEKLFF. CDR3 in DNA: TGTGCCAGCAGTTTGTTCCTTGGCGAAAAACTGTTTTTT.

The rearrangement uses TRBV5-6 and TRBJ2-3; D unresolved. CDR1 and CDR2 from the germline V gene are SGHDT and YYEEEE. The CDR3 runs 13 residues. The V and J ends lost 1 base and 4 bases respectively, with 7 bases between them. As DNA, the CDR3 is TGTGCCAGCAGCTTGTTGGGCGCAGATACGCAGTATTTT. Translated, it gives CASSLLGADTQYF.

The chain has TRBV28 and TRBJ1-2; possible D gene TRBD1, 6 bases. CDR3 length: 14 residues. V was clipped by 5 bases and J by 4 bases, with 14 bases between them. Germline V gives CDR1 MDHEN, CDR2 SYDVKM. CDR3 DNA sequence: TGTGCCAGCAGTCTAGGCCAGGGGTCCTATGGCTACACCTTC. It encodes CASSLGQGSYGYTF.

This chain joins TRBV15 and TRBJ2-5, with 7 positions matching TRBD1. The CDR3 contains 15 residues. Germline lookup yields CDR1 LNHNV and CDR2 YYDKDF (reference sequence). The junction had 10 bases not matched to a gene; V was cut back by 5 bases and J by 4 bases. The CDR3 nucleotides are TGTGCCACCAGCTCCCGACAGGGAATGGGAGAGACCCAGTACTTC. Translated, it gives CATSSRQGMGETQYF.

The chain has TRBV6-5 and TRBJ2-3; 8 nucleotides match TRBD2. The length of the CDR3 is 15 residues. J lost 4 bases, V lost 6 bases, and 9 bases had no gene match. Per the germline V gene, CDR1 is MNHEY and CDR2 is SVGAGI. CDR3 sequence reads: CASRLPAGDPDTQYF. CDR3 in DNA: TGTGCCAGCAGACTACCAGCGGGGGATCCAGATACGCAGTATTTT.

The rearrangement joins TRBV6-5 to TRBJ1-5; D possibly corresponds to TRBD1 (6 bases). The CDR3 covers 14 residues. Germline values: CDR1 MNHEY, CDR2 SVGAGI. The germline V and J ends were trimmed by 2 bases and 7 bases, with 12 bases remaining between them. The CDR3 region has the DNA TGTGCCAGCAGTTACGATGGGGGCGGCCAGCCCCAGCATTTT. It codes for CASSYDGGGQPQHF.

The chain joins TRBV7-9 to TRBJ1-1, with TRBD1 as a possible D gene (5 bases). Germline V gene sequence: CDR1 SEHNR, CDR2 FQNEAQ (reference sequence). This CDR3 contains 15 residues. Deletions cut 5 bases from V and 4 bases from J, with 17 bases between. In DNA, the CDR3 is TGTGCCAGCAGCCCCTTAGGCAGGGAGGGCACTGAAGCTTTCTTT. This gives the protein CASSPLGREGTEAFF.

This clone occurred once. J is TRBJ1-6 and V is TRBV30, with D unclear. Trimming cost V 1 base and J 9 bases, with 16 bases left between them. Per germline, CDR1 GTSNPN and CDR2 SVGIG (reference sequence). The CDR3 contains 15 residues. The CDR3 protein is CAWSGDETRGSPLHF. CDR3 in DNA: TGTGCCTGGAGTGGGGATGAGACCCGGGGTTCACCCCTCCACTTT.

On this clone itself: As the CDR3 is not closed by the conserved phenylalanine or tryptophan, this likely results from a read error. The rearrangement joins TRBV4-2 to TRBJ1-6; D ambiguous. Trimming pared 0 bases from V and 10 bases from J, leaving 16 bases between. This CDR3 has 16 residues. Germline V gene sequence: CDR1 LGHNA, CDR2 YNFKEQ. CDR3 region: CASSQEETRGRSPLHL. In nucleotides, the CDR3 is TGTGCCAGCAGCCAAGAGGAAACCCGCGGGAGATCACCCCTCCACCTT.

The chain employs TRBV9 and TRBJ2-3; D gene ambiguous. Germline CDR1 reads SGDLS; CDR2 reads YYNGEE. This CDR3 spans 16 amino acids. V was clipped by 0 bases and J by 1 base, with 12 bases between them. The CDR3 DNA reads TGTGCCAGCAGCGTAGACAAATCGGGTGGCACAGATACGCAGTATTTT. Its translation is CASSVDKSGGTDTQYF.

This clone was counted a few times. The chain couples TRBV5-4 to TRBJ1-4; 8 bases agree with TRBD1. V lost 5 bases to trimming and J lost 5 bases; unmatched junction nucleotides: 5. Germline assignment: CDR1 SGHNT and CDR2 YYREEE (reference sequence). CDR3 length: 14 residues. The CDR3, as DNA: TGTGCCAGCAGTTCCCGGACAGGGAATGAAAAACTGTTTTTT. Translation: CASSSRTGNEKLFF.

The chain is built from TRBV6-5 and TRBJ2-3; perhaps TRBD1 as D (6 bases). This CDR3 is 15 amino acids long. The V gene lost 5 bases and the J gene lost 0 bases, with 12 bases spanning the gap. Germline V gene lookup returns CDR1 MNHEY and CDR2 SVGAGI. CDR3 DNA sequence: TGTGCCAGCAGTACTGAGGGGGAAAGCACAGATACGCAGTATTTT. Translating it yields CASSTEGESTDTQYF.

J is TRBJ2-2 and V is TRBV14; D is perhaps TRBD1 (5 bases). This CDR3 comprises 14 residues. Germline V gene data show CDR1 as SGHDN and CDR2 as FVKESK. V was trimmed by 2 bases and J by 5 bases, leaving 9 bases between them. CDR3 nucleotide sequence: TGTGCCAGCAGCCAAATCGACAGAACCGGGGAGCTGTTTTTT. It translates to CASSQIDRTGELFF.

The V call is TRBV7-2, the J call TRBJ2-1, with 7 bases lining up with TRBD2. Trimming cost V 1 base and J 2 bases; bases outside gene matches: 11. The CDR3 contains 18 residues. Germline assignment: CDR1 SGHTA and CDR2 FQGNSA. As DNA, the CDR3 is TGTGCCAGCAGCTTAGTCGGCTTGACTAGCCGCCCCTACAATGAGCAGTTCTTC. It encodes CASSLVGLTSRPYNEQFF.

This sequence joins TRBV19 and TRBJ1-5, with D uncertain. The CDR3 is 15 amino acids. Germline V gives CDR1 LNHDA, CDR2 SQIVND (reference sequence). Trimming left V 3 bases short and J 1 base short, with 10 bases between. The CDR3 bases are TGTGCCAGTAGTATTCGGGCGGGGAGCAATCAGCCCCAGCATTTT. As protein: CASSIRAGSNQPQHF.

As for this clone: This CDR3 is also generated by other DNA sequences in the sample. The chain recombines TRBV5-1 with TRBJ1-1; TRBD1 is a possible D gene (5 bases). Per germline, CDR1 SGHRS and CDR2 YFSETQ. The CDR3 has 15 residues. The V and J ends lost 1 base and 2 bases respectively, with 12 bases between them. DNA for the CDR3: TGCGCCAGCAGCTTGTTTCCGACAGCCAACACTGAAGCTTTCTTT. Translation gives CASSLFPTANTEAFF.

There are a few counts of this clone. The V and J genes are TRBV29-1 and TRBJ2-5; possible D gene TRBD2, 6 bases. The germline gives CDR1 SQVTM, CDR2 ANQGSEA. The CDR3 consists of 13 residues. The ends were cut back, 7 bases at V and 5 bases at J, with 17 bases in the middle. This CDR3 is CSGSGGGRETQYF. The CDR3 region has the DNA TGCAGCGGAAGTGGGGGAGGCAGGGAGACCCAGTACTTC.

The rearrangement links TRBV15 to TRBJ2-2; D unclear. Germline V lookup: CDR1 LNHNV, CDR2 YYDKDF (reference sequence). Trimming stripped 0 bases from V and 5 bases from J, with 13 bases between. The CDR3 runs 16 residues. CDR3: CATSRERLGQTGELFF. In nucleotides, the CDR3 is TGTGCCACCAGCAGAGAACGGCTGGGCCAGACCGGGGAGCTGTTTTTT. The complete variable domain, with remaining parts taken from reference TRBV15 and TRBJ2-2, reads DAMVIQNPRYQVTQFGKPVTLSCSQTLNHNVMYWYQQKSSQAPKLLFHYYDKDFNNEADTPDNFQSRRPNTSFCFLDIRSPGLGDTAMYLCATSRERLGQTGELFFGEGSRLTVL.

This chain connects TRBV21-1 to TRBJ2-7; TRBD2, the table's D call, lacks a check against the DNA. TRBV21-1 is recorded as a pseudogene. The CDR3 runs to 24 residues. The CDR3 sequence is CASSKIWCGQPSGITPKSSYEQYV. The CDR3 DNA reads as TGTGCCAGCAGCAAAATTTGGTGTGGGCAACCTAGCGGAATCACCCCCAAGAGCTCCTACGAGCAGTACGTC.

The chain employs TRBV9 and TRBJ1-5; D not certain. Trimming removed 0 bases at V and 5 bases at J, with 9 bases between. Germline loops: CDR1 SGDLS, CDR2 YYNGEE. The CDR3 is made up of 14 amino acids. The chain's CDR3 is CASSVGGVDQPQHF. As DNA, the CDR3 is TGTGCCAGCAGCGTAGGAGGCGTCGATCAGCCCCAGCATTTT.

This rearrangement joins TRBV5-1 to TRBJ2-7; 8 bases align to TRBD2. The CDR3 is 12 amino acids. Trimming removed 0 bases from V and 7 bases from J; junction bases left unmatched: 0. Germline assignment: CDR1 SGHRS and CDR2 YFSETQ. The CDR3 loop reads CASSLVAGEQYF. The CDR3 coding sequence is TGCGCCAGCAGCTTGGTAGCGGGGGAGCAGTACTTC.

V gene TRBV19 combines with J gene TRBJ2-1; no clear D gene. CDR3 length equals 15 residues. Trimming took off 6 bases at V and 10 bases at J, with 22 bases between the two ends. CDR1 and CDR2 (germline): LNHDA, SQIVND (reference sequence). Here the CDR3 reads CASSSASVDIKEQFF. In nucleotides, the CDR3 is TGTGCCAGTAGCTCGGCGAGCGTTGATATCAAAGAGCAGTTCTTC.

The chain employs TRBV6-5 and TRBJ2-2, with D uncertain. This CDR3 has 14 amino acids. Trimming shortened V by 5 bases and J by 5 bases, and 12 bases separated the two germline ends. Germline V gives CDR1 MNHEY, CDR2 SVGAGI. The CDR3 nucleotides are TGTGCCAGCAGTCCAATGGCCGGGACCGGGGAGCTGTTTTTT. Its protein is CASSPMAGTGELFF.

J is TRBJ2-5 and V is TRBV5-1; possible D gene TRBD1, 6 bases. The V and J ends lost 2 bases and 5 bases respectively, with 10 bases between them. CDR1 SGHRS and CDR2 YFSETQ come from the germline V gene. The CDR3 totals 13 residues. The CDR3 sequence: CASSFQGLETQYF. CDR3 DNA: TGCGCCAGCAGCTTCCAGGGGCTGGAGACCCAGTACTTC.

Here the CDR3 reads CASSRFRTDNTEAFF. DNA for the CDR3: TGCGCCAGCAGCCGATTTCGGACTGATAACACTGAAGCTTTCTTT. The chain carries TRBV4-1 and TRBJ1-1; D gene unclear. This CDR3 is built from 15 residues. The V and J ends lost 4 bases and 2 bases respectively, with 14 bases between them. Germline CDR1 reads MGHRA; CDR2 reads YSYEKL.

The V call is TRBV5-1, the J call TRBJ2-7, with a weak D call TRBD1 (6 bases). The V gene's germline CDR1 is SGHRS and CDR2 YFSETQ. The CDR3 extends over 15 amino acids. The germline V and J ends were trimmed by 0 bases and 2 bases, with 12 bases remaining between them. The CDR3: CASSLDTGWTYEQYF. Written as DNA, the CDR3 is TGCGCCAGCAGCTTGGATACAGGGTGGACCTACGAGCAGTACTTC.